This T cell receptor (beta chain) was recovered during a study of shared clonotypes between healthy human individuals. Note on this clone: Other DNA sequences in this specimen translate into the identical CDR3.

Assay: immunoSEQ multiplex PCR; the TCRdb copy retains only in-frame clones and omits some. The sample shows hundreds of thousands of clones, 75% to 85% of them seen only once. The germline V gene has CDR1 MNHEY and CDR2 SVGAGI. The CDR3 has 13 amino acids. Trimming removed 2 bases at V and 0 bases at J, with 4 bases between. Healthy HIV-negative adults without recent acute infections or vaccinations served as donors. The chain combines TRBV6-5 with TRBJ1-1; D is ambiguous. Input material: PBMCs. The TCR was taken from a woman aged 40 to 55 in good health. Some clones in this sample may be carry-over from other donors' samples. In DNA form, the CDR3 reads TGTGCCAGCAGTTACAGGTTGAACACTGAAGCTTTCTTT. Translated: CASSYRLNTEAFF.